This T cell receptor (beta chain) originates from a study of T cells after yellow fever vaccination. This clonotype was seen more than once but under ten times. TCRdb reprocessed the 5' RACE reads via MiXCR and lists one record per CDR3 protein. The sample lists around 550,000 distinct CDR3 sequences, 15% to 20% occurring once. The CDR3 extends over 16 amino acids. The J segment lost 6 bases and the V segment lost 4 bases, leaving 9 bases of the junction unmatched. The germline V gene has CDR1 MNHEY and CDR2 SVGAGI. The chain combines TRBV6-5 with TRBJ1-6, with 7 bases lining up with TRBD1. The receptor comes from a man aged 25 to 40 who received the YFV17D yellow fever vaccine. The sample in question was PBMCs, obtained 15 days after the yellow fever booster vaccination. CDR3 coding DNA: TGTGCCAGCAGTTCCAGTCCGACAGGGCTTAATTCACCCCTCCACTTT. Residues: CASSSSPTGLNSPLHF.